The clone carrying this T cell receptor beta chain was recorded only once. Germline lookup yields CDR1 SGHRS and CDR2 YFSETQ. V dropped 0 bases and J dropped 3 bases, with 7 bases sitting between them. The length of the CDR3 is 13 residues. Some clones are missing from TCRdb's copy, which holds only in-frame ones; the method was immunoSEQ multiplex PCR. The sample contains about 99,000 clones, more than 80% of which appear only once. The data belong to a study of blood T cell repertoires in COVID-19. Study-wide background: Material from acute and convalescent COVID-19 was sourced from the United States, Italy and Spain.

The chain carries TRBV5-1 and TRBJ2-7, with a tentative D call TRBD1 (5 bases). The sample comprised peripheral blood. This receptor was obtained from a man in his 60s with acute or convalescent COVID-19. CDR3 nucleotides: TGCGCCAGCAGCTTGGGGGGCGTCTACGAGCAGTACTTC. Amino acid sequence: CASSLGGVYEQYF.